This T cell receptor (beta chain) was recorded in a study of cytomegalovirus exposure and HLA in healthy donors. Amplification used 60 Vbeta primers and 13 Jbeta primers. Profiling relied on immunoSEQ multiplex PCR, and the TCRdb table lists in-frame clones only, not all of them. The profile shows about 140,000 clones, 60% to 80% of them singletons. V was pared by 4 bases and J by 0 bases, with 5 bases of the junction left unmatched. The CDR3 is made up of 17 amino acids. Germline CDR1 MNHEY, CDR2 SMNVEV (reference sequence). This receptor was obtained from a female donor in good health and CMV-seronegative. The V gene is TRBV27, the J gene TRBJ2-2, with 10 bases matching TRBD2. The sequenced material came from PBMCs. The CDR3 nucleotides are TGTGCCAGCAGTTCGACTAGCGGGTACACGAACACCGGGGAGCTGTTTTTT. It codes for CASSSTSGYTNTGELFF.